Shown below are 30 T cell receptor beta chains from a single sample sequenced in a study of cytomegalovirus exposure and HLA in healthy donors. A multiplex PCR was run with 60 Vbeta primers and 13 Jbeta primers. The data were produced by immunoSEQ multiplex PCR, yet TCRdb's version contains in-frame clones alone and is incomplete. Of about 67,000 clones in the sample, approximately 67% were seen once. Material for sequencing was PBMCs. The receptors here all came from a woman aged 25 to 45 in good health and CMV-seronegative.

The V and J genes are TRBV2 and TRBJ2-1; the match to TRBD1 covers 7 bases. Germline V gene sequence: CDR1 SNHLY, CDR2 FYNNEI. J lost 0 bases, V lost 5 bases, and 1 base had no gene match. CDR3 size: 14 residues. This chain's CDR3 is CASSTGVSYNEQFF. CDR3 nucleotides: TGTGCCAGCAGTACAGGGGTCTCCTACAATGAGCAGTTCTTC.

The CDR3: CASSRKGGEETQYF. The CDR3 coding sequence is TGTGCCAGCAGCCGAAAAGGGGGGGAAGAGACCCAGTACTTC. V and J are TRBV7-9 and TRBJ2-5; possibly TRBD2 for D (7 bases). The CDR3 contains 14 residues. The V gene lost 5 bases and the J gene lost 3 bases, with 13 bases spanning the gap. CDR1 and CDR2 from the germline V gene are SEHNR and FQNEAQ (reference sequence). The whole variable domain, filled in from reference TRBV7-9 and TRBJ2-5, reads DTGVSQNPRHKITKRGQNVTFRCDPISEHNRLYWYRQTLGQGPEFLTYFQNEAQLEKSRLLSDRFSAERPKGSFSTLEIQRTEQGDSAMYLCASSRKGGEETQYFGPGTRLLVL.

The gene calls are TRBV6-5 and TRBJ2-7; D may be TRBD1 (6 bases). Trimming took 0 bases from V and 5 from J, leaving 8 bases between them. CDR1 and CDR2 from the germline V gene are MNHEY and SVGAGI. CDR3 length equals 13 residues. The CDR3 loop reads CASSYSSGDEQYF. The CDR3 DNA reads TGTGCCAGCAGTTACTCATCAGGGGACGAGCAGTACTTC.

This chain joins TRBV4-2 and TRBJ2-5; 7 bases agree with TRBD2. The end of the DNA fits TRBJ2-7 better, so the J call may be wrong. CDR3 length: 14 amino acids. The V gene's germline CDR1 is LGHNA and CDR2 YNFKEQ. This chain's CDR3 is CASSQAGGAYEQYF. CDR3 nucleotides: TGTGCCAGCAGCCAAGCGGGGGGAGCCTACGAGCAGTACTTC.

This chain links TRBV30 with TRBJ2-3; 7 bases map to TRBD1. From germline, CDR1 is GTSNPN and CDR2 SVGIG (reference sequence). The CDR3 extends over 14 amino acids. Trimming took 3 bases from V and 5 from J; bases not matched to a gene: 8. The CDR3: CAWSARDSLDTQYF. CDR3 coding DNA: TGTGCCTGGAGCGCCCGGGACAGCTTAGATACGCAGTATTTT.

V is TRBV7-2 and J is TRBJ1-3; D gene unclear. There are 15 residues in the CDR3. Per the germline V gene, CDR1 is SGHTA and CDR2 is FQGNSA. V was trimmed by 1 base and J by 2 bases, leaving 9 bases between them. The CDR3 region has the DNA TGTGCCAGCAGCTTAGTTACGGGAACTGGAAACACCATATATTTT. It is translated as CASSLVTGTGNTIYF.

The V and J genes are TRBV15 and TRBJ1-3, with TRBD1 as a possible D gene (6 bases). The CDR3 consists of 15 residues. Deletions cut 2 bases from V and 4 bases from J, with 12 bases between. Germline V gene lookup returns CDR1 LNHNV and CDR2 YYDKDF (reference sequence). CDR3 DNA sequence: TGTGCCACCAGCAGATCCCGGACAGCCGGAAACACCATATATTTT. This encodes CATSRSRTAGNTIYF.

The chain carries TRBV6-5 and TRBJ2-1; TRBD2 matches at 12 bases. V was clipped by 7 bases and J by 8 bases; unmatched bases: 9. The CDR3 is 15 residues long. CDR1 MNHEY and CDR2 SVGAGI come from the germline V gene. CDR3 loop: CASNRLAGGFDEQFF. In DNA, the CDR3 is TGTGCCAGCAACAGGCTAGCGGGGGGGTTCGATGAGCAGTTCTTC.

J is TRBJ2-3 and V is TRBV14, with a possible D match to TRBD2 (7 bases). The CDR3 extends over 18 amino acids. Trimming removed 0 bases from V and 2 bases from J, with 18 bases in between. Germline V gives CDR1 SGHDN, CDR2 FVKESK. CDR3 nucleotide sequence: TGTGCCAGCAGCCAAGATCTCGGCGGGGGCGCCCCCACAGATACGCAGTATTTT. It is translated as CASSQDLGGGAPTDTQYF.

V and J are TRBV29-1 and TRBJ1-1; maybe TRBD1 (6 bases). V lost 1 base, J lost 10 bases, and 16 bases lay in between. From germline, CDR1 is SQVTM and CDR2 ANQGSEA. The CDR3 length is 13 residues. CDR3 sequence (DNA): TGCAGCGTTGAAGGGGGTGTGGGAGGGGGAGCTTTCTTT. This sequence encodes CSVEGGVGGGAFF. The full variable domain, with the rest looked up from reference TRBV29-1 and TRBJ1-1, is SAVISQKPSRDICQRGTSLTIQCQVDSQVTMMFWYRQQPGQSLTLIATANQGSEATYESGFVIDKFPISRPNLTFSTLTVSNMSPEDSSIYLCSVEGGVGGGAFFGQGTRLTVV.

Comment on this clone: Compared with germline, one end of the junction differs, possibly owing to a read error. CDR3 in amino acids: CASSSGLAGGAF. CDR3 coding DNA: TGTGCCAGCAGCTCTGGACTAGCGGGGGGAGCCTTT. This chain links TRBV11-2 with TRBJ2-3, with 14 bases matching TRBD2. The CDR3 consists of 12 residues. Looked up from germline, CDR1 is SGHAT and CDR2 is FQNNGV.

This clone has just a few counts. The chain couples TRBV28 to TRBJ1-5; D is undetermined. Germline V lookup: CDR1 MDHEN, CDR2 SYDVKM. The CDR3 spans 17 residues. V shed 4 bases and J shed 0 bases, with 16 bases lying between them. The CDR3 reads CASSWGGWGYSNQPQHF. For the CDR3, the DNA is TGTGCCAGCAGTTGGGGAGGGTGGGGTTATAGCAATCAGCCCCAGCATTTT.

At least ten counts were recorded for this clone. The chain has TRBV6-6 and TRBJ1-2; TRBD1 might be the D (5 bases). The CDR3 covers 16 residues. V lost 0 bases and J lost 6, with 17 bases in between. Germline CDR1 MNHNY, CDR2 SVGAGI (reference sequence). CDR3 DNA: TGTGCCAGCAGTTACTCCACCCCCGTCCGGGGGGATGGCTACACCTTC. It codes for CASSYSTPVRGDGYTF.

This clone was detected only a few times. V and J are TRBV2 and TRBJ1-4; the match to TRBD1 covers 7 bases. The CDR3 loop spans 13 amino acids. Germline V gene lookup returns CDR1 SNHLY and CDR2 FYNNEI. V shed 7 bases, J shed 7 bases, and the junction held 6 bases outside the gene matches. The CDR3 nucleotides read TGTGCCAGCAAGAGACAGGGTGGTGAAAAACTGTTTTTT. Translating gives CASKRQGGEKLFF.

This chain joins TRBV2 and TRBJ1-2, with D possibly being TRBD1 (5 bases). Per the germline V gene, CDR1 is SNHLY and CDR2 is FYNNEI. CDR3 size: 16 residues. The germline V and J ends were trimmed by 0 bases and 8 bases, with 19 bases remaining between them. CDR3 nucleotide sequence: TGTGCCAGCAGTGAAGCGCTTTCACGAGGGGCGGGGGGCTACACCTTC. It specifies CASSEALSRGAGGYTF.

This clone was counted a few times. J is TRBJ2-1 and V is TRBV29-1, with D hard to call. CDR1 SQVTM and CDR2 ANQGSEA come from the germline V gene. The germline V and J ends were trimmed by 3 bases and 1 base, with 10 bases remaining between them. The CDR3 extends over 14 amino acids. Here the CDR3 DNA reads TGCAGCGTTGATCCGGTTTTATCCTACAATGAGCAGTTCTTC. This translates into CSVDPVLSYNEQFF.

This sequence joins TRBV6-5 and TRBJ1-1; no definite D call. The germline V and J ends were trimmed by 8 bases and 8 bases, with 24 bases remaining between them. The CDR3 length is 15 residues. Germline V lookup: CDR1 MNHEY, CDR2 SVGAGI. CDR3 coding DNA: TGTGCCAGCTTCCCCGGAGCTAGACCTTGGGAGGAAGCTTTCTTT. Its translation is CASFPGARPWEEAFF.

The chain carries TRBV7-2 and TRBJ1-2, with 10 bases lining up with TRBD1. The CDR3 consists of 15 residues. Trimming removed 6 bases from V and 6 bases from J; junction bases left unmatched: 10. The germline V gene has CDR1 SGHTA and CDR2 FQGNSA. CDR3 amino acids: CASRRQGAQRHGYTF. As DNA, the CDR3 is TGTGCCAGCAGACGACAGGGGGCGCAGAGGCATGGCTACACCTTC.

This clone turned up a few times. The CDR3 protein is CASSLVRGQDEQYF. CDR3 in DNA: TGTGCCAGCAGTTTAGTCAGGGGGCAGGACGAGCAGTACTTC. This chain uses TRBV28 with TRBJ2-7, with TRBD1 identical over 8 bases. CDR3 length equals 14 residues. V shed 2 bases and J 5 bases; nucleotides not matched to a gene: 5. In germline, CDR1 is MDHEN, CDR2 SYDVKM.

This clone was seen only once. The V and J genes are TRBV19 and TRBJ2-1; TRBD1 might be the D (6 bases). This CDR3 comprises 14 residues. Germline lookup yields CDR1 LNHDA and CDR2 SQIVND (reference sequence). The V end lost 4 bases, the J end lost 7 bases, and 14 bases lay between the germline ends. CDR3 nucleotide sequence: TGTGCCAGTAGTACCCGGACCCAGGGGAATGAGCAGTTCTTC. Translation gives CASSTRTQGNEQFF.

A remark on this clone: The sample holds other DNA sequences that translate to the same CDR3. The gene calls are TRBV11-3 and TRBJ2-5; 11 bases map to TRBD1. Germline-derived CDR1 and CDR2 are SGHNT and YENEEA. Losses at the gene ends were 4 bases for V and 5 bases for J; bases not matched to a gene: 6. CDR3 length: 15 amino acids. The CDR3 DNA reads TGTGCCAGCAGCTCCCGGACAGGGGGCCGGGAGACCCAGTACTTC. Translation: CASSSRTGGRETQYF. The full variable domain, rest sourced from reference TRBV11-3 and TRBJ2-5, is EAGVVQSPRYKIIEKKQPVAFWCNPISGHNTLYWYLQNLGQGPELLIRYENEEAVDDSQLPKDRFSAERLKGVDSTLKIQPAELGDSAVYLCASSSRTGGRETQYFGPGTRLLVL.

The chain recombines TRBV18 with TRBJ2-7; 8 bases are shared with TRBD1. CDR1 KGHSH and CDR2 LQKENI come from the germline V gene. J lost 6 bases, V lost 2 bases, and 0 bases had no gene match. The CDR3 totals 12 residues. The CDR3 nucleotides read TGTGCCAGCTCACCAGACAGGGGCGAGCAGTACTTC. The encoded protein is CASSPDRGEQYF.

The chain recombines TRBV14 with TRBJ1-5; 10 bases line up with TRBD1. The germline V gene encodes CDR1 SGHDN and CDR2 FVKESK. Trimming at V came to 4 bases and at J to 2 bases, leaving 8 bases not matched to a gene. The CDR3 runs 17 residues. The CDR3 protein is CASSRRGQGFGNQPQHF. The CDR3 region has the DNA TGTGCCAGCAGCCGCCGGGGACAGGGGTTTGGCAATCAGCCCCAGCATTTT.

This clone was detected only once. This chain connects TRBV19 to TRBJ2-1; TRBD2 aligns across 12 bases. Germline V CDR1 and CDR2: LNHDA, SQIVND (reference sequence). This CDR3 spans 16 amino acids. V gave up 5 bases and J gave up 9 bases; unmatched junction bases: 11. The CDR3, as DNA: TGTGCCAGTAGTGGTGAACGGACTAGCGGGGTGGGTGAGCAGTTCTTC. Translated: CASSGERTSGVGEQFF. Full variable domain (outside the CDR3, taken from reference TRBV19 and TRBJ2-1): DGGITQSPKYLFRKEGQNVTLSCEQNLNHDAMYWYRQDPGQGLRLIYYSQIVNDFQKGDIAEGYSVSREKKESFPLTVTSAQKNPTAFYLCASSGERTSGVGEQFFGPGTRLTVL.

This rearrangement joins TRBV14 to TRBJ2-5; D is unresolved. The CDR3 extends over 15 amino acids. Germline-derived CDR1 and CDR2 are SGHDN and FVKESK. Trimming took 0 bases from V and 5 from J, leaving 13 bases between them. CDR3 sequence: CASSQDARSAETQYF. The CDR3 nucleotides are TGTGCCAGCAGCCAAGACGCCAGGTCGGCGGAGACCCAGTACTTC. The whole variable domain, remainder taken from reference TRBV14 and TRBJ2-5, is EAGVTQFPSHSVIEKGQTVTLRCDPISGHDNLYWYRRVMGKEIKFLLHFVKESKQDESGMPNNRFLAERTGGTYSTLKVQPAELEDSGVYFCASSQDARSAETQYFGPGTRLLVL.

A few counts support this clone. The chain uses TRBV5-6 and TRBJ2-3; 7 bases are shared with TRBD2. This CDR3 is 16 amino acids long. Trimming cost V 4 bases and J 3 bases; bases outside gene matches: 11. Germline CDR1 and CDR2: SGHDT and YYEEEE. The CDR3 region has the DNA TGTGCCAGCAGCACCTGGACGGGGGGATGGACAGATACGCAGTATTTT. Amino acid sequence: CASSTWTGGWTDTQYF.

The table lists this clone with a few counts. The gene calls are TRBV30 and TRBJ2-1, with TRBD1 identical over 7 bases. The CDR3 spans 12 residues. J lost 6 bases, V lost 4 bases, and 3 bases had no gene match. Germline loops: CDR1 GTSNPN, CDR2 SVGIG (reference sequence). The CDR3 is CAWIRDSNEQFF. The CDR3 DNA follows: TGTGCCTGGATAAGGGACAGCAATGAGCAGTTCTTC.

The rearrangement joins TRBV9 to TRBJ2-7; the match to TRBD1 covers 10 bases. The CDR3 sequence is 13 residues long. The ends lost 3 bases at V and 7 bases at J; junction bases unmatched: 4. Germline V gene sequence: CDR1 SGDLS, CDR2 YYNGEE. Written as DNA, the CDR3 is TGTGCCAGCAGCGAAGGACAGGGGGGTGAGCAGTACTTC. This gives the protein CASSEGQGGEQYF. Combining the CDR3 with reference TRBV9 and TRBJ2-7 gives the whole variable domain DSGVTQTPKHLITATGQRVTLRCSPRSGDLSVYWYQQSLDQGLQFLIQYYNGEERAKGNILERFSAQQFPDLHSELNLSSLELGDSALYFCASSEGQGGEQYFGPGTRLTVT.

The V and J genes are TRBV5-4 and TRBJ2-7, with D maybe TRBD2 (5 bases). Germline-derived CDR1 and CDR2 are SGHNT and YYREEE (reference sequence). Trimming took off 4 bases at V and 2 bases at J, with 7 bases between the two ends. This CDR3 is 12 amino acids long. CDR3 region: CASSRDAYEQYF. For the CDR3, the DNA is TGTGCCAGCAGCCGGGATGCCTACGAGCAGTACTTC.

This chain joins TRBV7-3 and TRBJ2-1; 10 bases are a match to TRBD2. CDR3 length: 15 residues. Germline V gene sequence: CDR1 SGHTA, CDR2 FQGTGA. The V and J ends lost 2 bases and 6 bases, in that order; junction bases with no gene match: 4. The CDR3 nucleotides are TGTGCCAGCAGCTTATCTAGCGGGGGACTCAATGAGCAGTTCTTC. Amino acids: CASSLSSGGLNEQFF.